A selection of T cell receptor beta chains follows, all from one sample in a study of a mutant IDH1 vaccine in newly diagnosed glioma. These receptors lack a known antigen. Measured with immunoSEQ multiplex PCR; TCRdb has only the in-frame clones, and not every one. The sample shows around 36,000 clones, roughly nine tenths of them seen only once. This specimen consisted of PBMCs, obtained from a glioma patient whose treatment included an IDH1 peptide vaccine. The origin of the receptors is a man between 50 and 59 years old with glioma. Both conserved end residues are part of each CDR3. A D gene is named only where the DNA matches it firmly. Only part of the rows carry a size: once, few, many, or a class if the clone is expanded.

j_call	clone_size	v_call	d_call	cdr3_nt	cdr3_aa
TRBJ2-5	.	TRBV15	TRBD2	TGTGCCACCAGCAGGACTAGCGGGAGACAAGAGACCCAGTACTTC	CATSRTSGRQETQYF
TRBJ2-2	.	TRBV5-1	TRBD1	TGCGCCAGCAGCGAGCGGACAGGGCCCGGGGAGCTGTTTTTT	CASSERTGPGELFF
TRBJ2-5	.	TRBV6-5	TRBD1	TGTGCCAGCAGTTCTTCAGGGGGATTCCACGGGAAGACCCAGTACTTC	CASSSSGGFHGKTQYF
TRBJ2-1	.	TRBV5-1	.	TGCGCCAGCAGTGCTAATAGCGGACCCTACAATGAGCAGTTCTTC	CASSANSGPYNEQFF
TRBJ1-2	.	TRBV5-4	.	TGTGCCAGCAGCTTGGCAGGGCAGGGTTCATTCTCCGGCTACACCTTC	CASSLAGQGSFSGYTF
TRBJ2-3	.	TRBV29-1	.	TGCAGCGTTGACGGGGGACGGGCCACAGATACGCAGTATTTT	CSVDGGRATDTQYF
TRBJ1-1	.	TRBV5-1	TRBD1	TGCGCCAGCAGCTCCGGGACAGGGGCCTGGCGTAGCATGAACACTGAAGCTTTCTTT	CASSSGTGAWRSMNTEAFF
TRBJ1-1	.	TRBV7-9	TRBD1	TGTGCCAGCAGCCCCACAGGGGCCATGAACACTGAAGCTTTCTTT	CASSPTGAMNTEAFF
TRBJ2-2	.	TRBV7-2	TRBD2	TGTGCCAGCAGCTTAGGGACTAGCAACGGGGAGCTGTTTTTT	CASSLGTSNGELFF
TRBJ2-1	.	TRBV7-9	TRBD2	TGTGCCAGCAGCCAAAGCGGGGGGGCCTGGAATGAGCAGTTCTTC	CASSQSGGAWNEQFF
TRBJ2-5	.	TRBV7-9	TRBD2	TGTGCCAGCAGATCCGGGGGGGCTCGGGAGACCCAGTACTTC	CASRSGGARETQYF
TRBJ2-2	.	TRBV19	TRBD1	TGTGCCAGTAGTATAAAACAGGGGTCCTACACCGGGGAGCTGTTTTTT	CASSIKQGSYTGELFF
TRBJ2-7	.	TRBV10-3	.	TGTGCCATCAGTGAGTCACCCGGCTCCTACGAGCAGTACTTC	CAISESPGSYEQYF
TRBJ2-1	once	TRBV4-2	TRBD2	TGTGCCAGCAGCCCACTAGCGGGAAGGTCGAATGAGCAGTTCTTC	CASSPLAGRSNEQFF
TRBJ2-7	.	TRBV9	.	TGTGCCAGCAGCGTAGATGAGGGGGGAGTGCAGTACTTC	CASSVDEGGVQYF
TRBJ2-1	.	TRBV18	TRBD2	TGTGCCAGCTCACCACCGACTAGCGGGGGCTCCTACAATGAGCAGTTCTTC	CASSPPTSGGSYNEQFF
TRBJ2-3	.	TRBV6-6	TRBD2	TGTGCCAGCAGGGGCGGGGGGGCTGGAGATACGCAGTATTTT	CASRGGGAGDTQYF
TRBJ1-1	.	TRBV14	TRBD1	TGTGCCAGCAGCCAGCGGACAGGGGGCAAGGACACTGAAGCTTTCTTT	CASSQRTGGKDTEAFF
TRBJ2-1	.	TRBV7-2	.	TGTGCCAGCAGCTCTACGGCCAGCTCCTACAATGAGCAGTTCTTC	CASSSTASSYNEQFF